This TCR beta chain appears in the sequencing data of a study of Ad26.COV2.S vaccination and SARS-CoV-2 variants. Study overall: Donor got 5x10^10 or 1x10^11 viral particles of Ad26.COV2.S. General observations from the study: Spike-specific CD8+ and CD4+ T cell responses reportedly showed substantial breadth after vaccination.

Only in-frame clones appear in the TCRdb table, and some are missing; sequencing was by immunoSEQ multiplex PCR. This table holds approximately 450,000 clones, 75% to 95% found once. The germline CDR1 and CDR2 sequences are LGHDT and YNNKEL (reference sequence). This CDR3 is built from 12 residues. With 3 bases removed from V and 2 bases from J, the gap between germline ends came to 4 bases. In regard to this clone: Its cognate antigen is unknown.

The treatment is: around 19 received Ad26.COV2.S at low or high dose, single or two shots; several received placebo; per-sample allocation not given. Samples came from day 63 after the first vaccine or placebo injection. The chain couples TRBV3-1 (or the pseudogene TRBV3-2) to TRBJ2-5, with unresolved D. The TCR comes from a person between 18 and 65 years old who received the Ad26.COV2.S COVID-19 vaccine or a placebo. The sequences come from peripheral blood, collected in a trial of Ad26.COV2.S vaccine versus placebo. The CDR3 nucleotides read TGTGCCAGCAGCCATGGGCAAGAGACCCAGTACTTC. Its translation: CASSHGQETQYF.